This T cell receptor beta chain derives from a study of control samples from healthy donors and cancer patients. This CDR3 is 16 amino acids long. Losses at the gene ends were 5 bases for V and 3 bases for J; bases not matched to a gene: 11. The germline V gene encodes CDR1 SEHNR and CDR2 FQNEAQ (reference sequence). This table comes from immunoSEQ multiplex PCR, and its TCRdb copy is limited to in-frame clones, with some not included. The table lists fewer than 200,000 clones. The sequence derives from a woman aged 25 to 39 in good health. What was sequenced was blood. The chain combines TRBV7-9 with TRBJ1-2; 8 bases map to TRBD1. The CDR3, as DNA: TGTGCCAGCAGCGACTACGACAGGGGAGGTGACTATGGCTACACCTTC. Translation: CASSDYDRGGDYGYTF.